This passage covers 22 T cell receptor beta chains from one sample sequenced in a study of blood T cells in healthy people across ages. Sample-barcoded 5' priming and a J-beta primer mix drove a second PCR of about 6 to 12 cycles. One entry per CDR3 protein, called by TCRdb with MiXCR from the 5' RACE reads. The sample lists about 1.4 million distinct CDR3 sequences, 59% occurring once. The sample was blood. The source is a man in his late teens or twenties in good health.

The chain couples TRBV6-8 to TRBJ2-7; D possibly corresponds to TRBD2 (5 bases). Deletions cut 0 bases from V and 1 base from J, with 22 bases between. CDR3 length equals 19 residues. Germline lookup yields CDR1 MNHGY and CDR2 SAAAGT. CDR3 region: CASSYSKDFVPRGSYEQYF. CDR3 coding DNA: TGTGCCAGCAGTTACTCGAAAGATTTTGTGCCACGGGGTTCCTACGAGCAGTACTTC.

This clonotype was seen more than once but under ten times. The rearrangement uses TRBV20-1 and TRBJ2-7, with 8 bases fitting TRBD1. J lost 5 bases, V lost 6 bases, and 21 bases had no gene match. This CDR3 spans 17 amino acids. The germline gives CDR1 DFQATT, CDR2 SNEGSKA (reference sequence). CDR3 sequence (DNA): TGCAGTGCCCTCCGGGACAGGAGCACCCTCTCACACAACGAGCAGTACTTC. Translated, it gives CSALRDRSTLSHNEQYF.

This clonotype has just a few counts. The gene calls are TRBV25-1 and TRBJ1-2; D is ambiguous. CDR1 is MGHDK and CDR2 is SYGVNS in the germline V gene. This CDR3 spans 14 amino acids. V was clipped by 3 bases and J by 4 bases, with 12 bases between them. CDR3 in amino acids: CASSDRSDIYGYTF. CDR3 nucleotides: TGTGCCAGCAGTGACAGGTCAGACATCTATGGCTACACCTTC.

This clonotype was found a few times. This rearrangement joins TRBV20-1 to TRBJ2-7; D is possibly TRBD1 (6 bases). Germline V gives CDR1 DFQATT, CDR2 SNEGSKA (reference sequence). Trimming removed 3 bases from V and 4 bases from J, with 22 bases in between. The CDR3 consists of 16 residues. CDR3 DNA sequence: TGCAGTGCTAGTCCCCGGGACCCACTCAGGGGTTACGAGCAGTACTTC. Translated, it gives CSASPRDPLRGYEQYF.

This chain connects TRBV7-6 to TRBJ2-5; no clear D gene. V gave up 5 bases and J gave up 5 bases, with 18 bases separating them. The CDR3 loop spans 15 amino acids. Germline V lookup: CDR1 SGHVS, CDR2 FNYEAQ. This CDR3 reads CASSASLGRSETQYF. The CDR3 bases are TGTGCCAGCAGCGCCTCGTTAGGCCGGAGTGAGACCCAGTACTTC.

The chain couples TRBV20-1 to TRBJ2-7; no definite D call. This CDR3 is built from 14 residues. The V gene lost 3 bases and the J gene lost 3 bases, with 15 bases spanning the gap. Germline V CDR1 and CDR2: DFQATT, SNEGSKA (reference sequence). CDR3 loop: CSARTDPQIYEQYF. CDR3 DNA: TGCAGTGCTAGGACCGACCCCCAAATCTACGAGCAGTACTTC.

This clonotype turned up a few times. The chain combines TRBV7-9 with TRBJ2-2; no definite D call. Germline V gene sequence: CDR1 SEHNR, CDR2 FQNEAQ (reference sequence). The CDR3 is made up of 15 amino acids. With 7 bases removed from V and 1 base from J, the gap between germline ends came to 13 bases. The CDR3 protein is CASTQNGENTGELFF. CDR3 bases: TGTGCCAGCACCCAGAATGGGGAGAACACCGGGGAGCTGTTTTTT. The entire variable domain, with the rest obtained from reference TRBV7-9 and TRBJ2-2, is as follows: DTGVSQNPRHKITKRGQNVTFRCDPISEHNRLYWYRQTLGQGPEFLTYFQNEAQLEKSRLLSDRFSAERPKGSFSTLEIQRTEQGDSAMYLCASTQNGENTGELFFGEGSRLTVL.

The V and J genes are TRBV6-6 and TRBJ2-3, with 10 bases that match TRBD2. Germline V gene sequence: CDR1 MNHNY, CDR2 SVGAGI (reference sequence). J lost 1 base, V lost 6 bases, and 4 bases had no gene match. The CDR3 sequence is 15 residues long. CDR3 coding DNA: TGTGCCAGCAGAGCCGGGACTAGCGGCACAGATACGCAGTATTTT. It codes for CASRAGTSGTDTQYF.

The chain has TRBV13 and TRBJ2-7, with unresolved D. CDR3 length: 13 residues. V was clipped by 7 bases and J by 5 bases, with 15 bases between them. CDR1 is PRHDT, CDR2 FYEKMQ, per germline (reference sequence). CDR3 sequence (DNA): TGTGCCAGCACTTATGAGGTGGGCGACGAGCAGTACTTC. Its protein product is CASTYEVGDEQYF.

This sequence joins TRBV20-1 and TRBJ2-1, with D possibly being TRBD1 or TRBD2 (5 bases each). The CDR3 totals 16 residues. Trimming pared 5 bases from V and 7 bases from J, leaving 24 bases between. Germline CDR1 is DFQATT and CDR2 is SNEGSKA (reference sequence). In DNA form, the CDR3 reads TGCAGTGCTGACAAACCCGGGACGGTTGTAGGTAATGAGCAGTTCTTC. It yields the protein CSADKPGTVVGNEQFF.

The chain employs TRBV6-5 and TRBJ2-4, with D perhaps given as TRBD1 or TRBD2 (5 bases each). The J call is in doubt because the DNA end fits TRBJ2-7 better. Germline V lookup: CDR1 MNHEY, CDR2 SVGAGI. The CDR3 is made up of 12 amino acids. CDR3 DNA: TGTGCCAGCGGGGGTCCCGCGTACGAGCAGTACTTC. Protein product: CASGGPAYEQYF.

The rearrangement joins TRBV3-1 to TRBJ1-1; D remains ambiguous. Trimming left V 4 bases short and J 1 base short, with 10 bases between. The CDR3 loop spans 14 amino acids. The germline gives CDR1 LGHDT, CDR2 YNNKEL (reference sequence). CDR3 protein: CASSPNYENTEAFF. The CDR3 coding sequence is TGTGCCAGCAGCCCGAACTACGAGAACACTGAAGCTTTCTTT.

A few counts support this clonotype. This rearrangement joins TRBV3-1 to TRBJ1-4; D is uncertain. Germline V gives CDR1 LGHDT, CDR2 YNNKEL (reference sequence). The CDR3 is made up of 14 amino acids. V lost 3 bases to trimming and J lost 4 bases, with 9 bases between them. The CDR3 DNA sequence: TGTGCCAGCAGCCAGGGGAGGGTTAATGAAAAACTGTTTTTT. It yields the protein CASSQGRVNEKLFF. Full variable domain (remainder filled in from reference TRBV3-1 and TRBJ1-4): DTAVSQTPKYLVTQMGNDKSIKCEQNLGHDTMYWYKQDSKKFLKIMFSYNNKELIINETVPNRFSPKSPDKAHLNLHINSLELGDSAVYFCASSQGRVNEKLFFGSGTQLSVL.

The chain has TRBV9 and TRBJ1-4; no definite D call. This CDR3 spans 16 amino acids. V was clipped by 4 bases and J by 7 bases, with 20 bases between them. Germline CDR1 is SGDLS and CDR2 is YYNGEE. CDR3 nucleotides: TGTGCCAGCAGCCAAACCGGTGTGGCAGGCCCTGAAAAACTGTTTTTT. The encoded protein is CASSQTGVAGPEKLFF.

The CDR3 is CASLRLPGAGWNGYTF. The CDR3 bases are TGTGCCAGCCTGAGGTTACCGGGGGCCGGGTGGAATGGCTACACCTTC. This chain uses TRBV2 with TRBJ1-2; a possible D gene is TRBD1 (6 bases). The CDR3 consists of 16 residues. Trimming stripped 8 bases from V and 6 bases from J, with 25 bases between. Germline-derived CDR1 and CDR2 are SNHLY and FYNNEI. Full variable domain (missing parts from reference TRBV2 and TRBJ1-2): EPEVTQTPSHQVTQMGQEVILRCVPISNHLYFYWYRQILGQKVEFLVSFYNNEISEKSEIFDDQFSVERPDGSNFTLKIRSTKLEDSAMYFCASLRLPGAGWNGYTFGSGTRLTVV.

V usage is TRBV7-9 and J usage is TRBJ1-6, with D possibly TRBD1 on 5 matching bases. Germline V gene data show CDR1 as SEHNR and CDR2 as FQNEAQ (reference sequence). The CDR3 extends over 18 amino acids. Trimming removed 1 base from V and 6 bases from J, with 19 bases in between. The CDR3 nucleotides are TGTGCCAGCAGCTTAGAGGGGTCAGGGTCGGATGGTAATTCACCCCTCCACTTT. Amino acids: CASSLEGSGSDGNSPLHF.

V and J are TRBV28 and TRBJ1-2; D remains ambiguous. Trimming removed 6 bases from V and 6 bases from J, with 14 bases in between. From germline, CDR1 is MDHEN and CDR2 SYDVKM. The CDR3 loop spans 13 amino acids. The CDR3 protein is CASSSLLADGYTF. The CDR3 nucleotides are TGTGCCAGCAGCTCGTTGTTAGCAGATGGCTACACCTTC.

The rearrangement uses TRBV4-2 and TRBJ2-5; TRBD2 matches 11 bases. V lost 1 base to trimming and J lost 7 bases; unmatched junction nucleotides: 20. The CDR3 has 20 amino acids. CDR1 LGHNA and CDR2 YNFKEQ come from the germline V gene. The CDR3, as DNA: TGTGCCAGCAGCCAAGGCCCCGTACTAGCGGGGGACCTATTACGAGGGACCCAGTACTTC. This sequence encodes CASSQGPVLAGDLLRGTQYF.

The rearrangement joins TRBV29-1 to TRBJ1-4; D gene ambiguous. The CDR3 extends over 16 amino acids. Germline V gene lookup returns CDR1 SQVTM and CDR2 ANQGSEA. V was pared by 0 bases and J by 3 bases, with 14 bases between. As DNA, the CDR3 is TGCAGCGTTGAAGATCTTGGGGAGGATTCTAATGAAAAACTGTTTTTT. Its translation is CSVEDLGEDSNEKLFF.

V and J are TRBV20-1 and TRBJ2-5; D gene unclear. Trimming shortened V by 6 bases and J by 7 bases, and 18 bases separated the two germline ends. The CDR3 contains 13 residues. Germline V gene data show CDR1 as DFQATT and CDR2 as SNEGSKA (reference sequence). CDR3 sequence (DNA): TGCAGTGCGCTATTCGGTCCTCTTGGGACCCAGTACTTC. Its protein product is CSALFGPLGTQYF.

The chain carries TRBV27 and TRBJ2-3; the D gene is possibly TRBD2 (6 bases). CDR1 is MNHEY and CDR2 is SMNVEV in the germline V gene (reference sequence). Trimming took off 4 bases at V and 2 bases at J, with 13 bases between the two ends. The CDR3 loop spans 15 amino acids. The CDR3: CASSSPGLSTDTQYF. CDR3 coding DNA: TGTGCCAGCAGTTCCCCGGGACTTTCCACAGATACGCAGTATTTT.

This sequence joins TRBV3-1 and TRBJ1-1, with D maybe TRBD1 (5 bases). The CDR3 extends over 14 amino acids. Germline V gene data show CDR1 as LGHDT and CDR2 as YNNKEL (reference sequence). V was pared by 4 bases and J by 1 base, with 10 bases between. The CDR3 loop is CASSRSGRNTEAFF. The DNA for the CDR3 is TGTGCCAGCAGCCGATCGGGACGGAACACTGAAGCTTTCTTT.